Sequencing of this T cell receptor beta chain was carried out in a study of OX40 agonist ivuxolimab in advanced cancers. This clone was counted a single time. CDR3 length: 13 residues. CDR1 is LNHDA and CDR2 is SQIVND in the germline V gene (reference sequence). V lost 8 bases and J lost 4, with 14 bases in between. The method was immunoSEQ multiplex PCR; TCRdb's version includes in-frame clones alone and lacks a portion of them. The sample shows about 26,000 clones, 83% of them seen only once. Sequenced here: CD4+ or CD8+ T cells sorted from blood, sampled in a trial of the OX40 agonist ivuxolimab. This TCR came from an adult with an advanced solid tumor such as melanoma, head and neck, liver or kidney cancer. The chain recombines TRBV19 with TRBJ1-2; D may be TRBD1 (6 bases). The CDR3: CASDPTGSYGYTF. DNA of the CDR3: TGTGCCAGTGATCCCACAGGGTCCTATGGCTACACCTTC.